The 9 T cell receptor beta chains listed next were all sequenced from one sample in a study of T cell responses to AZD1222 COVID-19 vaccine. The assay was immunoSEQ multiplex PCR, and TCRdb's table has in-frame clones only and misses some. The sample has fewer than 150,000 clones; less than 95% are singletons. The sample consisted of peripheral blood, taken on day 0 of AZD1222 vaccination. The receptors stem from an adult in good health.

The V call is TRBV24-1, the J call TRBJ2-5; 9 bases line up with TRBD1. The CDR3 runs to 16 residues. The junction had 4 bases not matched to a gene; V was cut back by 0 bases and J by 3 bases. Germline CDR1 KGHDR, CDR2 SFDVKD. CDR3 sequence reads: CATSDLRRTGEETQYF. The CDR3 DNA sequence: TGTGCCACCAGTGATTTGCGTCGGACAGGGGAAGAGACCCAGTACTTC.

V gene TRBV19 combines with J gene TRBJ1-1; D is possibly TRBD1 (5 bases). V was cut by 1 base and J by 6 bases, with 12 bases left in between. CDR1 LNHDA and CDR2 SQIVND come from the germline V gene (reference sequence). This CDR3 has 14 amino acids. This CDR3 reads CASSIVEGAAEAFF. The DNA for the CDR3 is TGTGCCAGTAGTATAGTGGAAGGGGCTGCTGAAGCTTTCTTT.

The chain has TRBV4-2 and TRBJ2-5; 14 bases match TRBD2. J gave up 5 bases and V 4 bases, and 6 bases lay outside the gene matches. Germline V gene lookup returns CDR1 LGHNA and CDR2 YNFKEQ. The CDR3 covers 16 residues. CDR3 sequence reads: CASSPETSGREETQYF. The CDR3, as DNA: TGTGCCAGCAGCCCAGAGACTAGCGGGAGGGAGGAGACCCAGTACTTC.

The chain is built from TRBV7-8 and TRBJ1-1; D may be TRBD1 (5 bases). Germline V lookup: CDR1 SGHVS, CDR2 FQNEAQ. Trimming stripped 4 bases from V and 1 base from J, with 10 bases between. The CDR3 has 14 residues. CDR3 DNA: TGTGCCAGCAGCTGGGGACCCCGGAACACTGAAGCTTTCTTT. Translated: CASSWGPRNTEAFF.

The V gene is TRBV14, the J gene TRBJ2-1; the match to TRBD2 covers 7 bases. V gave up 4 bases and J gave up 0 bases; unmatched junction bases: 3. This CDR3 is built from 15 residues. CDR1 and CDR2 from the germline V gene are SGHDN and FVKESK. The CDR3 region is CASSLRTSSYNEQFF. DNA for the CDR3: TGTGCCAGCAGCCTCAGGACTAGCTCCTACAATGAGCAGTTCTTC.

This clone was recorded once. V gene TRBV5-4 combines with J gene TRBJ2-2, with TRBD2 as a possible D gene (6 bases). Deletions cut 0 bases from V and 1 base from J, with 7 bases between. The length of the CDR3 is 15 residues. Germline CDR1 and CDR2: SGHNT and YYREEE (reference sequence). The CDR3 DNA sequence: TGTGCCAGCAGCTTGGGTAGCGGGAACACCGGGGAGCTGTTTTTT. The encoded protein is CASSLGSGNTGELFF.

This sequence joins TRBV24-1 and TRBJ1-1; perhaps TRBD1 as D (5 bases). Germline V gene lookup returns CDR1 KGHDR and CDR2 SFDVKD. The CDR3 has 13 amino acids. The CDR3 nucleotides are TGTGCGGTGGGGGACCCCCCGAACACTGAAGCTTTCTTT. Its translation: CAVGDPPNTEAFF.

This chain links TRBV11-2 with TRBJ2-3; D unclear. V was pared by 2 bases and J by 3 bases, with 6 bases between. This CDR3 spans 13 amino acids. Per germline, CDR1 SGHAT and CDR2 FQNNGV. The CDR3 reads CASSLQVTDTQYF. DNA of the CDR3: TGTGCCAGCAGCTTACAGGTTACAGATACGCAGTATTTT. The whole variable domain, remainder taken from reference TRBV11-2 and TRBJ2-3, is EAGVAQSPRYKIIEKRQSVAFWCNPISGHATLYWYQQILGQGPKLLIQFQNNGVVDDSQLPKDRFSAERLKGVDSTLKIQPAKLEDSAVYLCASSLQVTDTQYFGPGTRLTVL.

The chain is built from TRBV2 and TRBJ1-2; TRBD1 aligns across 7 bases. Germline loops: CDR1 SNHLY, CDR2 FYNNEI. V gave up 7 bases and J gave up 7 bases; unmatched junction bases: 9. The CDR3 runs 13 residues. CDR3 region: CASNRDSPTGYTF. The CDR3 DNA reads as TGTGCCAGCAACAGGGACAGTCCCACTGGCTACACCTTC. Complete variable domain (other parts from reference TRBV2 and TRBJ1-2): EPEVTQTPSHQVTQMGQEVILRCVPISNHLYFYWYRQILGQKVEFLVSFYNNEISEKSEIFDDQFSVERPDGSNFTLKIRSTKLEDSAMYFCASNRDSPTGYTFGSGTRLTVV.